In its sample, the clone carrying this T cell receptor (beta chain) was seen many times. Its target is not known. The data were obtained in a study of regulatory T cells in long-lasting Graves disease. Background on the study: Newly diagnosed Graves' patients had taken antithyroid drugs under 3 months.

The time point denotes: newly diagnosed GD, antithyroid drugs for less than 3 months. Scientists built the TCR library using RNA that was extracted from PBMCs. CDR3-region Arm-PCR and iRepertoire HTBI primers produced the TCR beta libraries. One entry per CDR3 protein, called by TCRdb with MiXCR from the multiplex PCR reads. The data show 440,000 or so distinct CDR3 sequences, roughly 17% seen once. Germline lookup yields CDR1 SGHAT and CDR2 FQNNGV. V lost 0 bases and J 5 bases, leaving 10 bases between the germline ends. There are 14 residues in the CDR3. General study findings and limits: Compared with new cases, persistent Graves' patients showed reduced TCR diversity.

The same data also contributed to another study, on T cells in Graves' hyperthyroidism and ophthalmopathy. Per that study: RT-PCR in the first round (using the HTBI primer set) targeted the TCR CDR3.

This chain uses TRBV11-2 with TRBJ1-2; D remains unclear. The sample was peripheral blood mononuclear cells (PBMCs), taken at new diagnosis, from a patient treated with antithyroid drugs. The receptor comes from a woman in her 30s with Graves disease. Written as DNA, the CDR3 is TGTGCCAGCAGCTTAGAGGTCCTTGGGTATGGCTACACCTTC. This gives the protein CASSLEVLGYGYTF.